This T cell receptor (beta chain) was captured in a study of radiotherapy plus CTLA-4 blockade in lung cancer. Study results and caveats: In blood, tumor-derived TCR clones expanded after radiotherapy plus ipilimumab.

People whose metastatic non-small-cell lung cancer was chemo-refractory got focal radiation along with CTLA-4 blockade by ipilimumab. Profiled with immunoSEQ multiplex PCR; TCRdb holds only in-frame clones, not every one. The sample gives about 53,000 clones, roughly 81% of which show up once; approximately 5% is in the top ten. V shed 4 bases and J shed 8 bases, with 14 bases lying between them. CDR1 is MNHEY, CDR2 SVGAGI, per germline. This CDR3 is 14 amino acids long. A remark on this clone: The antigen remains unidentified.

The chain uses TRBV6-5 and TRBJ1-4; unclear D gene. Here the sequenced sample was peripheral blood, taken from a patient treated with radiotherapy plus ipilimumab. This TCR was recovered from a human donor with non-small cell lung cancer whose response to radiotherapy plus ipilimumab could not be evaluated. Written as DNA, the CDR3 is TGTGCCAGCAGTTCATCGGGGATCGACGAAAAACTGTTTTTT. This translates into CASSSSGIDEKLFF.